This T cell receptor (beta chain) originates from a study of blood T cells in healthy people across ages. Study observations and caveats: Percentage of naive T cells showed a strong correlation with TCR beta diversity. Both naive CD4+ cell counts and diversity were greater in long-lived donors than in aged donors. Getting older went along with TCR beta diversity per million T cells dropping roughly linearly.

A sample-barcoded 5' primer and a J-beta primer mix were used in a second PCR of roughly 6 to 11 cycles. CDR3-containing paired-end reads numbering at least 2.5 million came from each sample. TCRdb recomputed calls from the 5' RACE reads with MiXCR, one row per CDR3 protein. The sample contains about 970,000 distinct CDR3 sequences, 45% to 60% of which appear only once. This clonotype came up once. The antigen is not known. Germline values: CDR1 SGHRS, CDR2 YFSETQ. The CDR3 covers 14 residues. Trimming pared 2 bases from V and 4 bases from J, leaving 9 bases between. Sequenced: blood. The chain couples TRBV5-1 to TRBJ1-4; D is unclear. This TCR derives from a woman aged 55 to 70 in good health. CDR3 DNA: TGCGCCAGCAGCTTTACTCCGAATAATGAAAAACTGTTTTTT. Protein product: CASSFTPNNEKLFF. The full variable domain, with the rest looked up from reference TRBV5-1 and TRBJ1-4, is KAGVTQTPRYLIKTRGQQVTLSCSPISGHRSVSWYQQTPGQGLQFLFEYFSETQRNKGNFPGRFSGRQFSNSRSEMNVSTLELGDSALYLCASSFTPNNEKLFFGSGTQLSVL.